This TCR beta chain is from a study of T cell responses to AZD1222 COVID-19 vaccine. Findings and caveats of the study: Unmutated variant regions are reportedly the target of nearly half of TCRs that are spike-specific.

CDR3 size: 11 residues. Germline assignment: CDR1 SNHLY and CDR2 FYNNEI. Trimming stripped 11 bases from V and 10 bases from J, with 17 bases between. About this clone itself: Its specificity is unknown.

Using immunoSEQ multiplex PCR, the repertoire was profiled, and TCRdb retains in-frame clones only, with some absent. The sample has around 81,000 clones, about 82% seen once; the top ten hold 2.5% to 3%. The input for sequencing was peripheral blood, taken on day 0 of AZD1222 vaccination. The source is an adult in good health. V usage is TRBV2 and J usage is TRBJ1-2; D remains ambiguous. The CDR3 sequence is CAGDGRLLYTF. The CDR3 region has the DNA TGTGCCGGAGATGGCAGGCTACTCTACACCTTC. The whole variable domain, filled in from reference TRBV2 and TRBJ1-2, reads EPEVTQTPSHQVTQMGQEVILRCVPISNHLYFYWYRQILGQKVEFLVSFYNNEISEKSEIFDDQFSVERPDGSNFTLKIRSTKLEDSAMYFCAGDGRLLYTFGSGTRLTVV.